Presented here are 32 T cell receptor beta chains from one specimen sequenced in a study of blood T cells in healthy people across ages. A second PCR, run for roughly 7 to 12 cycles, used a sample-barcoded 5' primer plus a J-beta primer mix. From the 5' RACE reads, TCRdb called clonotypes with MiXCR, one entry per CDR3 protein. Of about 760,000 distinct CDR3 sequences in the sample, approximately 25% are singletons; the top ten hold more than 8.5%. This same sample was also part of a study on T cells of mothers and their children.

Sequenced input: blood. The receptors originated from a boy aged 5-17 years in good health.

This clonotype occurred a few times. The chain links TRBV10-3 to TRBJ2-3; tentatively, D is TRBD2 (6 bases). Per germline, CDR1 ENHRY and CDR2 SYGVKD. V was trimmed by 6 bases and J by 4 bases, leaving 20 bases between them. The CDR3 is 16 amino acids. CDR3 bases: TGTGCCATCAGCCGCCAGTCGCGGGGCGGCGCAGATACGCAGTATTTT. Residues: CAISRQSRGGADTQYF.

As concerns this clonotype: The junction does not match germline at one end; this may be a read error. The V gene is TRBV7-2, the J gene TRBJ2-1, with D perhaps TRBD2 (5 bases). The CDR3 contains 14 residues. The germline gives CDR1 SGHTA, CDR2 FQGNSA. CDR3 in DNA: TGTGCCAGCAGCTTAAAGTTGGCTAGGGAGACCCAGTACTTT. It specifies CASSLKLARETQYF. Looking up the rest from reference TRBV7-2 and TRBJ2-1 gives the full variable domain: GAGVSQSPSNKVTEKGKDVELRCDPISGHTALYWYRQSLGQGLEFLIYFQGNSAPDKSGLPSDRFSAERTGGSVSTLTIQRTQQEDSAVYLCASSLKLARETQYFGPGTRLTVL.

This clonotype is a singleton in its sample. The chain employs TRBV5-1 and TRBJ2-2; D is possibly TRBD2 (5 bases). Germline CDR1 is SGHRS and CDR2 is YFSETQ. This CDR3 comprises 15 residues. V dropped 4 bases and J dropped 3 bases, with 13 bases sitting between them. This CDR3 reads CASSRRLSDTGELFF. Written as DNA, the CDR3 is TGCGCCAGCAGCAGGAGGCTTAGCGACACCGGGGAGCTGTTTTTT.

The gene calls are TRBV28 and TRBJ1-2; D is uncertain. Germline V gene sequence: CDR1 MDHEN, CDR2 SYDVKM. The germline V and J ends were trimmed by 1 base and 8 bases, with 11 bases remaining between them. The CDR3 consists of 13 residues. The CDR3 sequence is CASSLLGLDGYTF. Written as DNA, the CDR3 is TGTGCCAGCAGTTTATTAGGGCTTGACGGCTACACCTTC.

The chain is built from TRBV6-1 and TRBJ2-1; D gene unclear. Trimming cost V 1 base and J 2 bases, with 12 bases left between them. Germline lookup yields CDR1 MNHNS and CDR2 SASEGT. The CDR3 totals 16 residues. The CDR3: CASSEGRRFAYNEQFF. The DNA of the CDR3 is TGTGCCAGCAGTGAAGGTCGGCGCTTCGCCTACAATGAGCAGTTCTTC.

The sample holds a few counts of this clonotype. At one of its ends the junction is not consistent with the germline gene, which may arise from a read error. The chain's CDR3 is CSVEEYRGYGELFF. CDR3 nucleotide sequence: TGCAGTGTTGAAGAATACAGGGGGTACGGGGAGCTGTTTTTT. The chain combines TRBV29-1 with TRBJ2-2, with TRBD1 identical over 8 bases. Germline V gene data show CDR1 as SQVTM and CDR2 as ANQGSEA. The CDR3 runs to 14 residues.

The chain couples TRBV7-9 to TRBJ1-2; D may be TRBD1 (5 bases). The CDR3 runs 13 residues. Germline CDR1 is SEHNR and CDR2 is FQNEAQ (reference sequence). V gave up 9 bases and J gave up 3 bases, with 14 bases separating them. The CDR3 coding sequence is TGTGCCAGAAGACCAGGGCGTTACTATGGCTACACCTTC. As protein: CARRPGRYYGYTF.

There are a few counts of this clonotype. The chain has TRBV29-1 and TRBJ2-2; 11 bases align to TRBD1. Germline CDR1 is SQVTM and CDR2 is ANQGSEA. With 7 bases clipped from V and 0 bases from J, the junction kept 4 bases outside the gene matches. This CDR3 comprises 15 residues. CDR3 loop: CSGTGGNTNTGELFF. The CDR3, as DNA: TGCAGCGGGACAGGGGGCAACACGAACACCGGGGAGCTGTTTTTT.

This chain joins TRBV4-1 and TRBJ2-5; unclear D gene. Trimming pared 6 bases from V and 0 bases from J, leaving 8 bases between. From germline, CDR1 is MGHRA and CDR2 YSYEKL. CDR3 size: 13 residues. The CDR3 sequence: CASRGANQETQYF. CDR3 in DNA: TGCGCCAGCAGAGGCGCTAACCAAGAGACCCAGTACTTC.

This clonotype was seen more than once but under ten times. The V gene is TRBV5-5, the J gene TRBJ1-4, with D uncertain. CDR3 length equals 15 residues. Germline CDR1 SGHKS, CDR2 YYEKEE (reference sequence). Trimming removed 4 bases from V and 2 bases from J, with 12 bases in between. The CDR3 protein is CASSTWTGTNEKLFF. The CDR3 nucleotides are TGTGCCAGCAGCACCTGGACGGGTACTAATGAAAAACTGTTTTTT. The full variable domain, its missing parts supplied by reference TRBV5-5 and TRBJ1-4, is DAGVTQSPTHLIKTRGQQVTLRCSPISGHKSVSWYQQVLGQGPQFIFQYYEKEERGRGNFPDRFSARQFPNYSSELNVNALLLGDSALYLCASSTWTGTNEKLFFGSGTQLSVL.

V and J are TRBV7-2 and TRBJ1-5, with D hard to call. Trimming left V 1 base short and J 0 bases short, with 10 bases between. The CDR3 is 16 amino acids. CDR1 is SGHTA and CDR2 is FQGNSA in the germline V gene. CDR3 residues: CASSLGHSYSNQPQHF. The DNA for the CDR3 is TGTGCCAGCAGCTTAGGTCACAGTTATAGCAATCAGCCCCAGCATTTT.

The chain recombines TRBV4-2 with TRBJ2-5; D is ambiguous. The better agreement between TRBJ2-1 and the DNA end casts doubt on the J call. Germline CDR1 reads LGHNA; CDR2 reads YNFKEQ. This CDR3 has 14 amino acids. Here the CDR3 DNA reads TGTGCCAGCAGCCAAGATTCCCAACGCGATGAGCAGTTCTTC. Translated: CASSQDSQRDEQFF.

Only a few counts were recorded for this clonotype. V and J are TRBV7-9 and TRBJ2-5; 8 bases match TRBD1. Germline trimming cut 5 bases from V and 3 bases from J; bases unmatched to any gene: 11. This CDR3 has 16 residues. CDR1 and CDR2 (germline): SEHNR, FQNEAQ (reference sequence). The CDR3: CASSNQDRGHKETQYF. CDR3 DNA sequence: TGTGCCAGCAGCAACCAAGACAGGGGCCACAAAGAGACCCAGTACTTC.

This chain joins TRBV4-2 and TRBJ2-5; TRBD2 agrees at 7 bases. Germline loops: CDR1 LGHNA, CDR2 YNFKEQ. V was pared by 0 bases and J by 6 bases, with 4 bases of the junction left unmatched. The CDR3 extends over 14 amino acids. The CDR3, as DNA: TGTGCCAGCAGCCAAGAGGGGGGGAAGAAGACCCAGTACTTC. Protein product: CASSQEGGKKTQYF.

This clonotype was picked up a small number of times. Here the CDR3 reads CASSEGYSSYNEQFF. CDR3 DNA: TGTGCCAGCAGTGAAGGTTACAGCTCCTACAATGAGCAGTTCTTC. The rearrangement joins TRBV6-1 to TRBJ2-1; D remains unclear. The germline V and J ends were trimmed by 1 base and 0 bases, with 7 bases remaining between them. Per germline, CDR1 MNHNS and CDR2 SASEGT. The CDR3 covers 15 residues.

This clonotype came up a few times. The CDR3 loop is CASSKMTGPTYEQYF. DNA for the CDR3: TGTGCCAGCAGCAAGATGACGGGACCGACCTACGAGCAGTACTTC. The V call is TRBV9, the J call TRBJ2-7, with D perhaps matching TRBD1 or TRBD2 (5 bases each). V was shortened by 4 bases and J by 2 bases, with 16 bases between the two germline ends. Germline V gives CDR1 SGDLS, CDR2 YYNGEE. The CDR3 length is 15 residues.

In this sample, this clonotype turned up a few times. V usage is TRBV20-1 and J usage is TRBJ2-5, with 12 bases fitting TRBD2. The J call is uncertain, as TRBJ2-1 better fits the DNA end. From germline, CDR1 is DFQATT and CDR2 SNEGSKA (reference sequence). The CDR3 is made up of 16 amino acids. The CDR3 region is CSALPTSGRFYNEQFF. Here the CDR3 DNA reads TGCAGTGCTCTCCCTACTAGCGGGAGGTTCTACAATGAGCAGTTCTTC.

This clonotype was detected once. V usage is TRBV29-1 and J usage is TRBJ2-1, with 11 bases identical to TRBD2. Germline V CDR1 and CDR2: SQVTM, ANQGSEA. The ends lost 6 bases at V and 5 bases at J; junction bases unmatched: 12. The CDR3 loop spans 16 amino acids. DNA of the CDR3: TGCAGCGTCGGGACTAGCGGACACTTATTACACAATGAGCAGTTCTTC. Translated: CSVGTSGHLLHNEQFF.

This clonotype was observed many times. The J gene is TRBJ2-5, the V gene TRBV6-5; 7 bases agree with TRBD1. The CDR3 length is 16 residues. The germline gives CDR1 MNHEY, CDR2 SVGAGI. The junction had 13 bases not matched to a gene; V was cut back by 6 bases and J by 3 bases. The CDR3 sequence is CASRQTSDRRKETQYF. The CDR3 coding sequence is TGTGCCAGCAGACAAACATCGGACAGGAGAAAAGAGACCCAGTACTTC.

The CDR3 sequence is CASSPSGGGRSYEQYF. DNA for the CDR3: TGTGCCAGCAGCCCGTCCGGGGGCGGCCGCTCCTACGAGCAGTACTTC. The rearrangement links TRBV7-2 to TRBJ2-7, with D perhaps being TRBD1 or TRBD2 (6 bases each). Trimming shortened V by 5 bases and J by 0 bases, and 17 bases separated the two germline ends. In germline, CDR1 is SGHTA, CDR2 FQGNSA. CDR3 length: 16 residues.

This clonotype was counted a few times. J is TRBJ2-5 and V is TRBV20-1, with 9 nucleotides matching TRBD2. The J call is in doubt because the DNA end fits TRBJ2-1 better. The CDR3 contains 14 residues. In germline, CDR1 is DFQATT, CDR2 SNEGSKA (reference sequence). The CDR3 spells CSAVSGGKSNEQFF. The DNA of the CDR3 is TGCAGTGCTGTGAGCGGGGGGAAATCCAATGAGCAGTTCTTC.

This clonotype was detected a few times. V and J are TRBV20-1 and TRBJ2-5; 10 bases match TRBD2. TRBJ2-1 explains the end of the DNA better; the J call may be wrong. Per the germline V gene, CDR1 is DFQATT and CDR2 is SNEGSKA (reference sequence). The CDR3 runs to 16 residues. CDR3 nucleotides: TGCAGTGCTAGAGGTTCCGGGACTAGCGCATACAATGAGCAGTTCTTC. Its protein product is CSARGSGTSAYNEQFF.

V usage is TRBV28 and J usage is TRBJ2-4; possible D gene TRBD2, 6 bases. Between the trimmed V and J ends, which lost 4 bases and 7 bases, there was a span of 14 bases. The length of the CDR3 is 14 residues. CDR1 and CDR2 (germline): MDHEN, SYDVKM. CDR3: CASSSRLEWNIQYF. The CDR3 nucleotides are TGTGCCAGCAGTTCCAGACTAGAATGGAACATTCAGTACTTC.

The V call is TRBV29-1, the J call TRBJ2-1; D remains ambiguous. The J call is doubtful: the DNA matches TRBJ2-7 better. Germline CDR1 is SQVTM and CDR2 is ANQGSEA. The CDR3 covers 13 residues. The CDR3 region is CSVGPDDQYEQYF. CDR3 DNA sequence: TGCAGCGTTGGCCCCGACGACCAGTACGAGCAGTACTTC.

The V and J genes are TRBV6-2 or TRBV6-3 and TRBJ2-1; D uncertain. V was pared by 6 bases and J by 4 bases, with 10 bases between. The CDR3 sequence is 13 residues long. CDR1 and CDR2 from the germline V gene are MNHEY and SVGEGT. The CDR3, as DNA: TGTGCCAGCAGAATCTCGGGTTACAATGAGCAGTTCTTC. Its translation: CASRISGYNEQFF.

CDR3 nucleotide sequence: TGCGCCAGCAGCTTTACAGACGAAGAGACCCAGTACTTC. It is translated as CASSFTDEETQYF. The J gene is TRBJ2-5, the V gene TRBV5-1; D not resolved. Trimming took 2 bases from V and 3 from J, leaving 8 bases between them. The CDR3 covers 13 residues. Germline V lookup: CDR1 SGHRS, CDR2 YFSETQ.

This clonotype has a handful of counts. The V call is TRBV12-5, the J call TRBJ1-2; D perhaps matches TRBD1 (5 bases). V lost 3 bases and J lost 8, with 19 bases in between. CDR3 length equals 15 residues. Germline CDR1 is LGHNT and CDR2 is FRNRAP. The CDR3: CASGFGSQVFSGYTF. CDR3 in DNA: TGTGCTAGTGGTTTCGGCTCACAGGTTTTCTCGGGCTACACCTTC.

This clonotype was detected only a few times. V usage is TRBV6-2 or TRBV6-3 and J usage is TRBJ2-5; 10 nucleotides line up with TRBD1. The assigned J gene may be wrong: the sequence end matches TRBJ2-7 better. The germline V gene encodes CDR1 MNHEY and CDR2 SVGEGT. The CDR3 is made up of 15 amino acids. The chain's CDR3 is CASSYAGQGLLEQYF. Written as DNA, the CDR3 is TGTGCCAGCAGTTACGCGGGACAGGGGCTACTCGAGCAGTACTTC.

This clonotype was recorded a few times. The junction differs from germline at one of its ends, possibly a read error. The rearrangement joins TRBV6-5 to TRBJ2-1; D gene uncertain. Germline-derived CDR1 and CDR2 are MNHEY and SVGAGI. The CDR3 runs to 12 residues. The CDR3 DNA reads TGTGCCACCAGTCGACCCTACAATGAGCAGTTCTTC. Amino acids: CATSRPYNEQFF.

The chain links TRBV11-2 to TRBJ2-5; D is unclear. Germline V gene lookup returns CDR1 SGHAT and CDR2 FQNNGV. The V gene lost 7 bases and the J gene lost 3 bases, with 12 bases spanning the gap. The CDR3 is 13 amino acids. The CDR3 DNA sequence: TGTGCCAGCACCCTTAGGGTAGAAGAGACCCAGTACTTC. It translates to CASTLRVEETQYF.

In its sample, this clonotype was seen a few times. The CDR3, as DNA: TGTGCCAGCAGCACTCCCATAATAAACACCGGGGAGCTGTTTTTT. Translated: CASSTPIINTGELFF. The J gene is TRBJ2-2, the V gene TRBV7-2; D is unclear. This CDR3 contains 15 residues. V lost 5 bases and J 2 bases, leaving 12 bases between the germline ends. Germline V gene sequence: CDR1 SGHTA, CDR2 FQGNSA.

The chain has TRBV4-1 and TRBJ2-7, with a weak D call TRBD2 (6 bases). Trimming shortened V by 0 bases and J by 4 bases, and 13 bases separated the two germline ends. The CDR3 consists of 15 residues. From germline, CDR1 is MGHRA and CDR2 YSYEKL. The chain's CDR3 is CASSQDHGSGYEQYF. Written as DNA, the CDR3 is TGCGCCAGCAGCCAAGATCACGGGAGTGGTTACGAGCAGTACTTC.